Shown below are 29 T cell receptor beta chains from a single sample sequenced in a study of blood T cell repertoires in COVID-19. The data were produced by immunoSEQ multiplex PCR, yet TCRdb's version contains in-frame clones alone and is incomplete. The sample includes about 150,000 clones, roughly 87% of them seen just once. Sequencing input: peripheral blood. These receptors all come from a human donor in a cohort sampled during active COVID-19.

Here the CDR3 reads CASWTGNQPQHF. The CDR3 DNA reads as TGTGCCAGCTGGACAGGAAATCAGCCCCAGCATTTT. This chain links TRBV28 with TRBJ1-5; TRBD1 matches at 7 bases. CDR1 is MDHEN, CDR2 SYDVKM, per germline. The CDR3 sequence is 12 residues long. The ends lost 8 bases at V and 4 bases at J; junction bases unmatched: 2.

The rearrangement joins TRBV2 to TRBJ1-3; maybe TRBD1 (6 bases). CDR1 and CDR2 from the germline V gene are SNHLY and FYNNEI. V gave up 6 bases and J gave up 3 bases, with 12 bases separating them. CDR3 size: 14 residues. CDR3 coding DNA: TGTGCCAGCAGAGAACAGGGAGGTGGAAACACCATATATTTT. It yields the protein CASREQGGGNTIYF.

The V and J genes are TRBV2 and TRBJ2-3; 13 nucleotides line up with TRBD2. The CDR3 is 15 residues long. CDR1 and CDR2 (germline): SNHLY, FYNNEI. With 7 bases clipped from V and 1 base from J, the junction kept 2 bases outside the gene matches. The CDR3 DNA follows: TGTGCCAGCAAAGGACTAGCGGGAGGCACAGATACGCAGTATTTT. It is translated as CASKGLAGGTDTQYF.

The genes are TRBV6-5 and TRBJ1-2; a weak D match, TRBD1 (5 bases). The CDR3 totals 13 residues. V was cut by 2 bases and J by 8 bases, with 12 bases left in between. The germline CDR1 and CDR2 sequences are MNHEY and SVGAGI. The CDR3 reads CASSYGRQIGYTF. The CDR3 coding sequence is TGTGCCAGCAGTTACGGCAGACAGATAGGCTACACCTTC.

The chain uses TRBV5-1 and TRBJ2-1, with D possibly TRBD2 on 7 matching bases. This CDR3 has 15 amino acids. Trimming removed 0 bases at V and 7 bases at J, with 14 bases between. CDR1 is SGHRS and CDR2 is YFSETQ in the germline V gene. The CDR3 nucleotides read TGCGCCAGCAGCTTGGGAGGGGGAGGGAGGAATGAGCAGTTCTTC. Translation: CASSLGGGGRNEQFF.

CDR3 residues: CASSYRGQYSNQPQHF. The CDR3 DNA follows: TGTGCCAGCAGTTACCGGGGACAGTATAGCAATCAGCCCCAGCATTTT. V and J are TRBV6-6 and TRBJ1-5; TRBD1 matches 7 bases. J was trimmed by 0 bases and V by 2 bases; bases with no gene match: 4. Germline lookup yields CDR1 MNHNY and CDR2 SVGAGI (reference sequence). The CDR3 consists of 16 residues.

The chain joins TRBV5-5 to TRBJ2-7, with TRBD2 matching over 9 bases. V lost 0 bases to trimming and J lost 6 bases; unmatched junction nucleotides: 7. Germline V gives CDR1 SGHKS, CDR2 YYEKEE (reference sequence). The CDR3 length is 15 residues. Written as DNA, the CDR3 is TGTGCCAGCAGCTTGGAGTATCTAGCGGGGCTCGAGCAGTACTTC. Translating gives CASSLEYLAGLEQYF.

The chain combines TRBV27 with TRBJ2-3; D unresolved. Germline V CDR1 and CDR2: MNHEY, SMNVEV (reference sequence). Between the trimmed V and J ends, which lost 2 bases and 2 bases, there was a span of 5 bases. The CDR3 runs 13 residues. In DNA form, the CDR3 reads TGTGCCAGCAGTTTACAACTCACAGATACGCAGTATTTT. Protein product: CASSLQLTDTQYF.

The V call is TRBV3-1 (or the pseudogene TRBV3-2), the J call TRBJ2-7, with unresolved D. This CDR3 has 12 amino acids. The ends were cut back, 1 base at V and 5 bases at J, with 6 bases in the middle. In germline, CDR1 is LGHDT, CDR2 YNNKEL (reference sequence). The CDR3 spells CASSQGVNEQYF. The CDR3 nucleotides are TGTGCCAGCAGCCAAGGAGTGAACGAGCAGTACTTC.

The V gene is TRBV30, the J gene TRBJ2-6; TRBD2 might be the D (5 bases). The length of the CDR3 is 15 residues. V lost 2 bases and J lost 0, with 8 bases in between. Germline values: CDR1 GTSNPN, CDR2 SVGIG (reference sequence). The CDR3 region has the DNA TGTGCCTGGAGTCTGGCGGGCTCTGGGGCCAACGTCCTGACTTTC. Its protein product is CAWSLAGSGANVLTF.

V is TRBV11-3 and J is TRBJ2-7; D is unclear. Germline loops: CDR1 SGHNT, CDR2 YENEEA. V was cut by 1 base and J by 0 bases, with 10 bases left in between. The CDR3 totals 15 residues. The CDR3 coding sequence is TGTGCCAGCAGCTTAGGTCCCACGAGCTCCTACGAGCAGTACTTC. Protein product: CASSLGPTSSYEQYF.

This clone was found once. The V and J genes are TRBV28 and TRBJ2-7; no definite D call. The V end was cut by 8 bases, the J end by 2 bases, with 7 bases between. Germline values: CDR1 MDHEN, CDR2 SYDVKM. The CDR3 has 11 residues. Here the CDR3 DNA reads TGTGCCAGCTCGGTAGCCTACGAGCAGTACTTC. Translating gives CASSVAYEQYF. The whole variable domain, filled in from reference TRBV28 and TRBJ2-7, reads DVKVTQSSRYLVKRTGEKVFLECVQDMDHENMFWYRQDPGLGLRLIYFSYDVKMKEKGDIPEGYSVSREKKERFSLILESASTNQTSMYLCASSVAYEQYFGPGTRLTVT.

As DNA, the CDR3 is TGTGCCAGCAGCCCGGGACTATCTGTCTACGAGCAGTACTTC. It codes for CASSPGLSVYEQYF. This chain joins TRBV14 and TRBJ2-7, with 7 positions matching TRBD2. This CDR3 contains 14 residues. Germline V CDR1 and CDR2: SGHDN, FVKESK. With 4 bases clipped from V and 3 bases from J, the junction kept 6 bases outside the gene matches.

CDR3 nucleotide sequence: TGTGCCACCAGTGACTACCGACTAGATTTAGGGCCAGAGACCCAGTACTTC. This codes for CATSDYRLDLGPETQYF. The chain links TRBV24-1 to TRBJ2-5; D possibly corresponds to TRBD2 (6 bases). Germline assignment: CDR1 KGHDR and CDR2 SFDVKD. V was pared by 4 bases and J by 4 bases, with 21 bases between. This CDR3 contains 17 residues.

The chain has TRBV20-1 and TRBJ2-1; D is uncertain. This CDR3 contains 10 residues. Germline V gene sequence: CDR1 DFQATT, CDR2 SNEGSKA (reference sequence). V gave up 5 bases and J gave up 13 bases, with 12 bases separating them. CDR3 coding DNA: TGCAGTGCTGCGAAACCACCTCAGTTCTTC. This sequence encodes CSAAKPPQFF.

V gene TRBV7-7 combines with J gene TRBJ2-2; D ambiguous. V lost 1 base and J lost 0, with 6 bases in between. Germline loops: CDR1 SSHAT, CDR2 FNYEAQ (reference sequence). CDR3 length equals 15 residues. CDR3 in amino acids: CASSLDTSNTGELFF. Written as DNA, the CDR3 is TGTGCCAGCAGCTTAGACACCTCGAACACCGGGGAGCTGTTTTTT.

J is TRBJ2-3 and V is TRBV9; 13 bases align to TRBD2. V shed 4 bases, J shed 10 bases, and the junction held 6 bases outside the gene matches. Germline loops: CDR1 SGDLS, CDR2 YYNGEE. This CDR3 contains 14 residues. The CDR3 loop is CASSPGTSGVPQYF. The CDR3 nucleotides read TGTGCCAGCAGCCCCGGGACTAGCGGGGTTCCGCAGTATTTT.

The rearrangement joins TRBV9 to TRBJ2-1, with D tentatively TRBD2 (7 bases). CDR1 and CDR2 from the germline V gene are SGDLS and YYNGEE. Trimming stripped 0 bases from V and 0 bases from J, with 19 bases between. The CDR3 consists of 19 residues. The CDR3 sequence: CASSVGGGGPPGSYNEQFF. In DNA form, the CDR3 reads TGTGCCAGCAGCGTAGGCGGCGGGGGCCCTCCAGGCTCCTACAATGAGCAGTTCTTC.

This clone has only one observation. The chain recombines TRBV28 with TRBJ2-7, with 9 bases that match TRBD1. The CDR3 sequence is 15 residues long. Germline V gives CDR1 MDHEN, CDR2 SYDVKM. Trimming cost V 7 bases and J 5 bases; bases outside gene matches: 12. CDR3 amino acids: CASNTAGQGYHEQYF. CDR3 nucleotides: TGTGCCAGCAATACTGCGGGACAGGGTTACCACGAGCAGTACTTC.

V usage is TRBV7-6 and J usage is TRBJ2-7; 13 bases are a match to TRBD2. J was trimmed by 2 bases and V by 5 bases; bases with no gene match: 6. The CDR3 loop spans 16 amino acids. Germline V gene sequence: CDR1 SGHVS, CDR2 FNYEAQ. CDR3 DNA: TGTGCCAGCAGCCCGCGACTAGCGGGAGGCACCTACGAGCAGTACTTC. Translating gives CASSPRLAGGTYEQYF.

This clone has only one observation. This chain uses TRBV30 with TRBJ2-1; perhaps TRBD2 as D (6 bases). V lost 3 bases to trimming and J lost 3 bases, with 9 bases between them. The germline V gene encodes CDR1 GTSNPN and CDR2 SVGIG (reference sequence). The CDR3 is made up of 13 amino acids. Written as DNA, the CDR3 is TGTGCCTGGAGGGAGGGAGGCTACAATGAGCAGTTCTTC. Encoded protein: CAWREGGYNEQFF.

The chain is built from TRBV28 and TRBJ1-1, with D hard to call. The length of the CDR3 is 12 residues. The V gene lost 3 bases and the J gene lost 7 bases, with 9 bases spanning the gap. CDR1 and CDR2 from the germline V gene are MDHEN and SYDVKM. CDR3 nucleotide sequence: TGTGCCAGCAGTTTGCGTCGCGATGAAGCTTTCTTT. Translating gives CASSLRRDEAFF.

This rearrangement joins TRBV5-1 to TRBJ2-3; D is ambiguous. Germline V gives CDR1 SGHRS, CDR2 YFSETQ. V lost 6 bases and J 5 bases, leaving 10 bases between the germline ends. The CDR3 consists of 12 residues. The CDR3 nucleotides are TGCGCCAGCACTTCCGCAGGAGATACGCAGTATTTT. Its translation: CASTSAGDTQYF.

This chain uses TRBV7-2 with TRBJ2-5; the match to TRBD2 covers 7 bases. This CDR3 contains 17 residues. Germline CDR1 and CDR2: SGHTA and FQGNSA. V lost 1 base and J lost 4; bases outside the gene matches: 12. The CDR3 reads CASSLGHGRISVETQYF. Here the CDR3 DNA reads TGTGCCAGCAGCTTAGGTCACGGGAGGATTTCTGTAGAGACCCAGTACTTC.

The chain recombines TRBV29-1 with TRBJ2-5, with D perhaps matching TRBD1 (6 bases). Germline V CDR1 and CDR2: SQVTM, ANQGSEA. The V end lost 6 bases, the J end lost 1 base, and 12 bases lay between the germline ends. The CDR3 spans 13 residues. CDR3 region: CSVAGVSQETQYF. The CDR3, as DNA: TGCAGCGTGGCAGGGGTCTCCCAAGAGACCCAGTACTTC.

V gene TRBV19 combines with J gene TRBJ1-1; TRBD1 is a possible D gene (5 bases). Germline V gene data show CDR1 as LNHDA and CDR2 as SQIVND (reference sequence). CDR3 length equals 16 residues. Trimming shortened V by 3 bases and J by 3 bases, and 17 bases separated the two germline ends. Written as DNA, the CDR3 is TGTGCCAGTAGTATGGGGGGGAAGGGCGGCGACACTGAAGCTTTCTTT. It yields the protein CASSMGGKGGDTEAFF.

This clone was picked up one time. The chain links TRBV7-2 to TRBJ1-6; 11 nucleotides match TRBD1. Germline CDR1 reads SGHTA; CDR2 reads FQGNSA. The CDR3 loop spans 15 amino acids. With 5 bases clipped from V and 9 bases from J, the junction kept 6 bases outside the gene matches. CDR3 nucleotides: TGTGCCAGCAGCCCCCGGACAGGGGGCAGTTCACCCCTCCACTTT. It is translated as CASSPRTGGSSPLHF.

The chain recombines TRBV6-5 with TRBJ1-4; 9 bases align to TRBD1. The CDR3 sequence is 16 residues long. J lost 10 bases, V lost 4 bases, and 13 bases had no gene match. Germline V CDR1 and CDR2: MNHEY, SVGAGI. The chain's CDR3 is CASSSYSGTGFAKLFF. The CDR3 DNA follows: TGTGCCAGCAGTTCCTACTCAGGGACAGGGTTCGCAAAACTGTTTTTT.

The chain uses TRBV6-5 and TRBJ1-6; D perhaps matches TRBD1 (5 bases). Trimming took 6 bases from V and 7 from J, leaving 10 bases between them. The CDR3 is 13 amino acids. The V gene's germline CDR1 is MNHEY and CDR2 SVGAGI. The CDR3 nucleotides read TGTGCCAGCAGCTTAAACAGGAATTCACCCCTCCACTTT. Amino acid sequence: CASSLNRNSPLHF.